Below, 18 T cell receptor beta chains from the same sample are listed, as sequenced in a study of T cells in Graves' hyperthyroidism and ophthalmopathy. TCR beta CDR3 regions were amplified from RNA transcripts. HTBI primers drove first-round RT-PCR of the TCR CDR3. TCRdb fed the multiplex PCR reads into MiXCR, producing one record per CDR3 protein. Of about 560,000 distinct CDR3 sequences in the sample, 16% were seen once. Sequences were obtained from blood. These receptors were taken from a woman younger than 30 with Graves' hyperthyroidism.

This clonotype was detected many times. The rearrangement uses TRBV2 and TRBJ2-7, with 10 positions matching TRBD1. The CDR3 spans 13 residues. Trimming removed 4 bases from V and 6 bases from J; junction bases left unmatched: 3. The germline V gene encodes CDR1 SNHLY and CDR2 FYNNEI. The CDR3 loop is CASSGQGAAEQYF. The CDR3 nucleotides are TGTGCCAGCAGTGGACAGGGGGCGGCCGAGCAGTACTTC. The full variable domain, in which reference TRBV2 and TRBJ2-7 provide the parts outside the CDR3, is EPEVTQTPSHQVTQMGQEVILRCVPISNHLYFYWYRQILGQKVEFLVSFYNNEISEKSEIFDDQFSVERPDGSNFTLKIRSTKLEDSAMYFCASSGQGAAEQYFGPGTRLTVT.

In this sample, this clonotype turned up many times. The V and J genes are TRBV2 and TRBJ2-7; no clear D gene. The V end lost 3 bases, the J end lost 0 bases, and 3 bases lay between the germline ends. This CDR3 is 12 amino acids long. Germline V gives CDR1 SNHLY, CDR2 FYNNEI. The CDR3 DNA reads TGTGCCAGCAGTGACGGCTCCTACGAGCAGTACTTC. This gives the protein CASSDGSYEQYF.

Regarding this clonotype: A much larger clone is a single base away; this may be a read error. V is TRBV4-1 and J is TRBJ2-7; possibly TRBD1 for D (7 bases). V shed 1 base and J shed 0 bases, with 13 bases lying between them. CDR1 MGHRA and CDR2 YSYEKL come from the germline V gene. CDR3 length equals 16 residues. CDR3 amino acids: CASSQGRDSTSYEQYF. The CDR3 DNA is TGCGCCAGCAGCCAAGGGCGGGACAGCACCTCCTACGAGCAGTACTTC.

This chain connects TRBV27 to TRBJ1-5; TRBD1 is a possible D gene (5 bases). The CDR3 consists of 17 residues. CDR1 is MNHEY and CDR2 is SMNVEV in the germline V gene (reference sequence). V lost 2 bases and J 0 bases, leaving 14 bases between the germline ends. CDR3 region: CASSLRGRVYSNQPQHF. The CDR3, as DNA: TGTGCCAGCAGTTTAAGGGGTAGGGTGTATAGCAATCAGCCCCAGCATTTT.

This clonotype was seen a handful of times. The rearrangement uses TRBV20-1 and TRBJ1-6; tentative D call: TRBD1 (5 bases). The germline gives CDR1 DFQATT, CDR2 SNEGSKA (reference sequence). The V end was cut by 3 bases, the J end by 9 bases, with 24 bases between. This CDR3 spans 17 amino acids. The CDR3 nucleotides read TGCAGTGCTAGCGGGCAGGGTAGTGGGACCTATCTTTCACCCCTCCACTTT. It translates to CSASGQGSGTYLSPLHF.

This clonotype was recorded only once. V and J are TRBV28 and TRBJ2-7; D may be TRBD2 (5 bases). The CDR3 extends over 16 amino acids. Germline CDR1 is MDHEN and CDR2 is SYDVKM. The germline V and J ends were trimmed by 3 bases and 0 bases, with 15 bases remaining between them. The CDR3 nucleotides read TGTGCCAGCAGTTTCTTAGGCGGCCGGGGCTCCTACGAGCAGTACTTC. The encoded protein is CASSFLGGRGSYEQYF.

This sequence joins TRBV11-3 and TRBJ2-4; D is perhaps TRBD1 (6 bases). This CDR3 is 14 amino acids long. Germline V CDR1 and CDR2: SGHNT, YENEEA. V was pared by 1 base and J by 7 bases, with 11 bases between. The CDR3 DNA follows: TGTGCCAGCAGCTTAGTCGGGACAATGAACATTCAGTACTTC. This encodes CASSLVGTMNIQYF.

The rearrangement joins TRBV20-1 to TRBJ2-7; D is unclear. Trimming took off 1 base at V and 3 bases at J, with 7 bases between the two ends. Per germline, CDR1 DFQATT and CDR2 SNEGSKA (reference sequence). The CDR3 contains 12 residues. CDR3 nucleotide sequence: TGCAGTGCTAGAGTATCCGACTACGAGCAGTACTTC. Protein sequence: CSARVSDYEQYF.

This clonotype was counted once. This may be a read error: a much more frequent sequence differs by one nucleotide. This chain joins TRBV3-1 and TRBJ1-1, with 9 bases aligning to TRBD1. Looked up from germline, CDR1 is LGHDT and CDR2 is YNNKEL (reference sequence). This CDR3 region has 14 residues. Written as DNA, the CDR3 is TGTGCCAGCAGCCAAGCGGACAGGGGACCTGAAGGTTTCTTT. Translating gives CASSQADRGPEGFF.

This clonotype has ten or more counts. The gene calls are TRBV7-2 and TRBJ1-2; unclear D gene. The CDR3 sequence is 11 residues long. V lost 6 bases, J lost 7 bases, and 9 bases lay in between. Germline V gene sequence: CDR1 SGHTA, CDR2 FQGNSA. CDR3 in amino acids: CASSPASGYTF. The CDR3 DNA is TGTGCCAGCAGTCCAGCCTCTGGCTACACCTTC.

J is TRBJ2-5 and V is TRBV12-3 or TRBV12-4; TRBD2 aligns across 7 bases. The CDR3 sequence is 14 residues long. V shed 7 bases and J 5 bases; nucleotides not matched to a gene: 10. CDR3 nucleotide sequence: TGTGCCAGCAATTCGGCGGGAGCGAGGGAGACCCAGTACTTC. Amino acids: CASNSAGARETQYF.

The V call is TRBV24-1, the J call TRBJ1-1; D gene ambiguous. Trimming shortened V by 2 bases and J by 1 base, and 4 bases separated the two germline ends. The CDR3 has 13 residues. The germline CDR1 and CDR2 sequences are KGHDR and SFDVKD. The CDR3 here is CATSDYKNTEAFF. The CDR3 region has the DNA TGTGCCACCAGTGATTACAAGAACACTGAAGCTTTCTTT.

This clonotype was seen repeatedly, ten times or more. The chain employs TRBV5-1 and TRBJ1-4, with 8 bases identical to TRBD1. Germline V CDR1 and CDR2: SGHRS, YFSETQ. CDR3 length equals 15 residues. The V and J ends lost 2 bases and 4 bases, in that order; junction bases with no gene match: 4. CDR3 in amino acids: CASSFKDRDNEKLFF. The CDR3 DNA is TGCGCCAGCAGCTTCAAGGACAGGGATAATGAAAAACTGTTTTTT.

This clonotype has at least ten counts. The J gene is TRBJ2-3, the V gene TRBV7-8; D is unresolved. Germline lookup yields CDR1 SGHVS and CDR2 FQNEAQ. The V and J ends lost 5 bases and 0 bases respectively, with 9 bases between them. The CDR3 is 14 residues long. The CDR3 is CASSILDSTDTQYF. Written as DNA, the CDR3 is TGTGCCAGCAGCATACTGGACAGCACAGATACGCAGTATTTT.

This rearrangement joins TRBV5-1 to TRBJ2-5, with D maybe TRBD1 (6 bases). V gave up 8 bases and J gave up 3 bases, with 20 bases separating them. CDR1 is SGHRS and CDR2 is YFSETQ in the germline V gene. The CDR3 has 15 residues. The CDR3 nucleotides are TGCGCCAGTAGTCCCAGTGGGACAACTAAAGAGACCCAGTACTTC. Protein product: CASSPSGTTKETQYF.

J is TRBJ2-3 and V is TRBV29-1; TRBD1 matches 12 bases. Germline trimming cut 7 bases from V and 11 bases from J; bases unmatched to any gene: 16. The germline gives CDR1 SQVTM, CDR2 ANQGSEA. The CDR3 runs to 15 residues. In DNA form, the CDR3 reads TGCAGCGGTGAGACCTCCGGGACAGGGGGCGGTTGGCAGTATTTT. Translation gives CSGETSGTGGGWQYF.

The chain is built from TRBV7-2 and TRBJ1-2; D might be TRBD1 (5 bases). The CDR3 extends over 17 amino acids. V lost 1 base and J 7 bases, leaving 22 bases between the germline ends. Germline V gene data show CDR1 as SGHTA and CDR2 as FQGNSA. The CDR3 bases are TGTGCCAGCAGCTTAGTCGGGGTAGTGGGGGGACTGCCTGGCTACACCTTC. It yields the protein CASSLVGVVGGLPGYTF. Complete variable domain (other parts from reference TRBV7-2 and TRBJ1-2): GAGVSQSPSNKVTEKGKDVELRCDPISGHTALYWYRQSLGQGLEFLIYFQGNSAPDKSGLPSDRFSAERTGGSVSTLTIQRTQQEDSAVYLCASSLVGVVGGLPGYTFGSGTRLTVV.

At least ten counts were recorded for this clonotype. The rearrangement uses TRBV11-2 and TRBJ1-2, with D uncertain. This CDR3 has 14 amino acids. CDR1 is SGHAT, CDR2 FQNNGV, per germline. Trimming took off 1 base at V and 7 bases at J, with 13 bases between the two ends. The CDR3: CASSLAGLAPGYTF. CDR3 nucleotide sequence: TGTGCCAGCAGCTTAGCCGGACTGGCCCCTGGCTACACCTTC.